A selection of T cell receptor beta chains follows, all from one sample in a study of T cells expressing NK-cell markers. Reprocessing the 5' RACE reads, TCRdb reports a single entry for every CDR3 protein and omits DNA. The listing records 350,000 to 400,000 distinct CDR3 sequences. Sequenced: blood T cells: a sorted CD56 or NKG2C T cell subset, CD4+ or CD8+ T cells, or bulk PBMC T cells (not recorded which). These receptors were collected from a woman in her forties or fifties in good health. The CDR3 runs from the conserved cysteine through the conserved F or W. Each record gives: J gene, V gene, CDR3 length, CDR3 protein.

J: TRBJ2-2
V: TRBV12-3/TRBV12-4
length: 15
CDR3: CASTPSGRDTGELFF

J: TRBJ1-5
V: TRBV20-1
length: 11
CDR3: CSASRGGAQHF

J: TRBJ2-1
V: TRBV19
length: 15
CDR3: CASSKRDWASNEQFF

J: TRBJ1-1
V: TRBV5-1
length: 13
CDR3: CASHGAVNTEAFF

J: TRBJ2-7
V: TRBV20-1
length: 12
CDR3: CSGRGEAYEQYF

J: TRBJ1-2
V: TRBV5-1
length: 13
CDR3: CASSFGGTIGYTF

J: TRBJ1-3
V: TRBV5-1
length: 16
CDR3: CASSSQPVGSGNTIYF

J: TRBJ2-7
V: TRBV20-1
length: 14
CDR3: CSLLGGRNSYEQYF

J: TRBJ2-2
V: TRBV12-3/TRBV12-4
length: 15
CDR3: CASSFRATDTGELFF

J: TRBJ2-7
V: TRBV29-1
length: 12
CDR3: CSVIPTGYEQYF

J: TRBJ2-3
V: TRBV3-1
length: 13
CDR3: CASSRRLTDTQYF

J: TRBJ1-2
V: TRBV20-1
length: 14
CDR3: CSARDRDRGGGYTF

J: TRBJ2-1
V: TRBV28
length: 11
CDR3: CASSSTLEQFF

J: TRBJ1-3
V: TRBV18
length: 17
CDR3: CASSPRDRILSGNTIYF

J: TRBJ1-3
V: TRBV6-1
length: 13
CDR3: CASSEWERNTIYF

J: TRBJ2-2
V: TRBV5-1
length: 14
CDR3: CASSSASGRGELFF

J: TRBJ2-3
V: TRBV5-1
length: 15
CDR3: CASSSNSGQWDTQYF

J: TRBJ2-7
V: TRBV4-2
length: 13
CDR3: CASSHGVAYEQYF

J: TRBJ1-5
V: TRBV12-3/TRBV12-4
length: 17
CDR3: CASSSWRVGDSNQPQHF

J: TRBJ2-1
V: TRBV11-2
length: 16
CDR3: CASSLLVGISYNEQFF

J: TRBJ1-2
V: TRBV5-5
length: 13
CDR3: CASSWDIVQGYTF

J: TRBJ2-1
V: TRBV7-9
length: 16
CDR3: CASSLAFGLASNEQFF

J: TRBJ2-1
V: TRBV7-6
length: 13
CDR3: CASSLTGADEQFF

J: TRBJ2-7
V: TRBV12-3/TRBV12-4
length: 16
CDR3: CASSLYAGQGVEKQYF

J: TRBJ2-4
V: TRBV18
length: 14
CDR3: CASSPWDRLNIQYF

J: TRBJ1-1
V: TRBV30
length: 11
CDR3: CAWTKQTEAFF

J: TRBJ2-2
V: TRBV6-1
length: 14
CDR3: CASRGFYGDGELFF

J: TRBJ2-7
V: TRBV12-3/TRBV12-4
length: 11
CDR3: CASSLEGQQYF

J: TRBJ2-7
V: TRBV6-5
length: 15
CDR3: CASRPTGAPNYEQYF

J: TRBJ1-1
V: TRBV5-1
length: 13
CDR3: CASSPDVNTEAFF

J: TRBJ2-3
V: TRBV11-2
length: 15
CDR3: CASSSGPGRTDTQYF

J: TRBJ2-3
V: TRBV27
length: 16
CDR3: CASSLSPGGSTDTQYF

J: TRBJ1-5
V: TRBV6-1
length: 14
CDR3: CASSESHENQPQHF

J: TRBJ1-1
V: TRBV5-1
length: 15
CDR3: CASSLDGRYDTEAFF

J: TRBJ1-5
V: TRBV7-8
length: 17
CDR3: CASSPGTGGYSNQPQHF

J: TRBJ1-2
V: TRBV5-6
length: 14
CDR3: CASSPDGGNYGYTF

J: TRBJ2-2
V: TRBV24-1
length: 14
CDR3: CATSDLSNTGELFF

J: TRBJ1-1
V: TRBV24-1
length: 13
CDR3: CATRGGAYTEAFF

J: TRBJ2-5
V: TRBV12-3/TRBV12-4
length: 15
CDR3: CASSLGVGDKETQYF

J: TRBJ2-1
V: TRBV24-1
length: 12
CDR3: CAAGQGGNEQFF